What follows is one T cell receptor (beta chain) and its context. Only one count was recorded for this clone. No antigen is known for it. No base qualities exist here, and no much larger clone lies one base off it. The entry originates in a study of blood T cell repertoires in COVID-19 (TCRdb year 2020). The study in broad terms: Samples from collaborators originated in the United States, Italy and Spain and spanned both the acute and convalescent phases of COVID-19. The prospective study material was composed of cDNA or gDNA derived from T cells, B-cell-depleted T cells, or PBMCs. Subjects who had been exposed to COVID-19, were actively infected with it, or had recovered from it provided the deeply sampled blood TCRbeta repertoires that made up the dataset. The repertoires were released in a freely available public database meant as a resource for research on the immune response to SARS-CoV-2. The samples were drawn from the first 160 participants of the ongoing ImmuneRACE study and from some 1,300 subjects provided by 6 global collaborators. The sample metadata nearly always contained a de-identified subject ID, COVID-19 status, age in years and sex. Where available, HLA class I and class II types were obtained from metadata supplied by the sample provider rather than from assay-based typing. The study at large found these results: The quantity of clinical and demographic metadata differed by source and by participant and was supplied without curation.

Deletion took 7 bases off V and 5 bases off J, with a span of 12 bases between the germline ends. CDR1 and CDR2, per the germline V gene, are SQVTM and ANQGSEA. From its cysteine to its phenylalanine, the CDR3 spans 13 amino acids. Only CDR3 DNA is held: 39 bases, read in frame from base 1. The immunoSEQ Assay, a bias-controlled multiplex PCR, was used to amplify TCRbeta CDR3 regions from genomic DNA. The authors' analysis ran thus. The number of nucleated cells in each sample was estimated by amplification of reference gene primers within the assay. To quantify the absolute abundance of each unique TCRbeta CDR3 rearrangement, sequence reads were collapsed and filtered. For each sample, productive Simpson clonality was calculated as the square root of Simpson's diversity index over productive rearrangements. Held by TCRdb, this immuneACCESS table contains in-frame sequences only and omits some clones. Under half of the omission traces to an unresolved V gene where checked; the cause of the rest is unknown. V, J and clone size are taken as reported in that table, and D and trimming were inferred from the DNA itself. Across this sample there are 200,000 to 250,000 clones, with around 81% seen only once. The ten largest account for about 4.5% of the sample.

Enrolling through a virtual design, the prospective study's participants ranged in age from roughly 18 to 90 years and lived across 20 to 25 United States geographic areas. Cohort assignment in the prospective study relied on participant-reported clinical history from a screening survey and a study questionnaire. Mobile phlebotomists in the prospective study collected whole blood, serum and a nasopharyngeal or oropharyngeal swab from every participant. Additional blood draws and questionnaires over a 2-month period could optionally be provided by prospective study participants. Before DNA extraction, blood samples from the prospective study were shipped at room temperature or frozen.

This TCR derives from a man aged 25-45 years with acute COVID-19. Sequencing was performed on PBMCs or T cells enriched from blood (not recorded which). This receptor chain uses TRBV29-1 and TRBJ1-6; D gene: possibly TRBD1, on 5 matching bases. The encoded CDR3 is CSAGGGNNSPLHF. The DNA sequence is as follows: TGCAGCGCCGGGGGAGGGAATAATTCACCCCTCCACTTT.